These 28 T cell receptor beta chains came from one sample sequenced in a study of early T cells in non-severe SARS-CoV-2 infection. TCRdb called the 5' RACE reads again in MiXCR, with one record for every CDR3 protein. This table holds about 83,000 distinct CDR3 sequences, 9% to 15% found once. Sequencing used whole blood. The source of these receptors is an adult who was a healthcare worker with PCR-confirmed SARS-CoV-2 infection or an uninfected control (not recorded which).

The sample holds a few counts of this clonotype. CDR3 nucleotide sequence: TGCGCCAGCACCCGATCCCCGGTGGAGAACGCTGAGCAGTTCTTC. It translates to CASTRSPVENAEQFF. V is TRBV5-1 and J is TRBJ2-1; D ambiguous. Germline values: CDR1 SGHRS, CDR2 YFSETQ. CDR3 length equals 15 residues. Trimming left V 6 bases short and J 9 bases short, with 22 bases between. The full variable domain, with the rest looked up from reference TRBV5-1 and TRBJ2-1, is KAGVTQTPRYLIKTRGQQVTLSCSPISGHRSVSWYQQTPGQGLQFLFEYFSETQRNKGNFPGRFSGRQFSNSRSEMNVSTLELGDSALYLCASTRSPVENAEQFFGPGTRLTVL.

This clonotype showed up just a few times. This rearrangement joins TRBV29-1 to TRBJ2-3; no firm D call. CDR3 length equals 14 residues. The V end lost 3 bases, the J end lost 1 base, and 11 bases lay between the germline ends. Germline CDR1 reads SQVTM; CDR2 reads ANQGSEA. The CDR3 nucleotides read TGCAGCGTTGAGTCGGCCGGAGGCACAGATACGCAGTATTTT. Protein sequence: CSVESAGGTDTQYF.

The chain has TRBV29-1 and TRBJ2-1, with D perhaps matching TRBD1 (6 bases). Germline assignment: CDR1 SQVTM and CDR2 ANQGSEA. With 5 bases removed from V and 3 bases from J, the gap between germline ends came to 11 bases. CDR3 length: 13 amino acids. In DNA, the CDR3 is TGCAGCGTTAGGGACACAGACTACAATGAGCAGTTCTTC. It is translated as CSVRDTDYNEQFF.

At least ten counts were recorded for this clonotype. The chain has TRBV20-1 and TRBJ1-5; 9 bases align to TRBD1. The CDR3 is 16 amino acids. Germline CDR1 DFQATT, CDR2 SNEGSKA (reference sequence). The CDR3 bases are TGCCCCCGGGGTTGGGGACAGGGTCAAGGTAATCAGCCCCAGCATTTT. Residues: CPRGWGQGQGNQPQHF.

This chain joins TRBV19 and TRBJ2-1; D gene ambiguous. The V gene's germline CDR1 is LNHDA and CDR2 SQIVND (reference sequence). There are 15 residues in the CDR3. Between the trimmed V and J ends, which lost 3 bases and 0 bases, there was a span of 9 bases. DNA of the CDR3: TGTGCCAGTAGTATTTTCCTGATCTCCTACAATGAGCAGTTCTTC. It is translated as CASSIFLISYNEQFF.

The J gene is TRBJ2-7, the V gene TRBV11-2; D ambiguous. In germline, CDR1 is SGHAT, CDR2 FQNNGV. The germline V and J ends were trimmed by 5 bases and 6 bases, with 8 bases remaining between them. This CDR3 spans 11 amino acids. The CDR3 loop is CASSVLLEQYF. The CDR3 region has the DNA TGTGCCAGCAGCGTTCTCCTCGAGCAGTACTTC.

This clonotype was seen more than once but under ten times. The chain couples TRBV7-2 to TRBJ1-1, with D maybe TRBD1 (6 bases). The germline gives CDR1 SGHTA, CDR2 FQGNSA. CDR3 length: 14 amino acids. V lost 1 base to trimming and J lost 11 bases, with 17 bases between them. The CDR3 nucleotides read TGTGCCAGCAGCTTAGTTTGGGGGCCGTCGTTGGCTTTCTTT. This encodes CASSLVWGPSLAFF.

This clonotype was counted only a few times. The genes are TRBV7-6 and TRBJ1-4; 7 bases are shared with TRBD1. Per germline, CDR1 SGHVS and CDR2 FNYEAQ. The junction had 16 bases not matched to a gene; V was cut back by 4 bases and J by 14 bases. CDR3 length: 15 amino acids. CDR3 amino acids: CASSSPDRAPPVLFF. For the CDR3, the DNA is TGTGCCAGCAGCTCCCCCGACAGGGCGCCCCCCGTGCTGTTTTTT.

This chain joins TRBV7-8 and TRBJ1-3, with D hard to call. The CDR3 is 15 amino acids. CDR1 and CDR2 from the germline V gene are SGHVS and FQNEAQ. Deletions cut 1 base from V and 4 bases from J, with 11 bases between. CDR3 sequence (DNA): TGTGCCAGCAGCTTAGGGCTGATTCAGGGAAACACCATATATTTT. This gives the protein CASSLGLIQGNTIYF.

Written as DNA, the CDR3 is TGCAGCGTTGCAGCAGGGAGCTACGAGCAGTACTTC. Amino acid sequence: CSVAAGSYEQYF. The chain joins TRBV29-1 to TRBJ2-7; the D gene could be TRBD1 or TRBD2 (5 bases each). The V gene's germline CDR1 is SQVTM and CDR2 ANQGSEA. CDR3 length: 12 amino acids. Trimming removed 4 bases at V and 3 bases at J, with 10 bases between.

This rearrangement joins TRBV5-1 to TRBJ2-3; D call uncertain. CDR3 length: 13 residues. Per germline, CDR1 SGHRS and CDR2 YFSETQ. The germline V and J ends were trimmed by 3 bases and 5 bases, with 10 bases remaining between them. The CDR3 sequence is CASSSGAIDTQYF. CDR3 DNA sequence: TGCGCCAGCAGCTCAGGAGCGATAGATACGCAGTATTTT.

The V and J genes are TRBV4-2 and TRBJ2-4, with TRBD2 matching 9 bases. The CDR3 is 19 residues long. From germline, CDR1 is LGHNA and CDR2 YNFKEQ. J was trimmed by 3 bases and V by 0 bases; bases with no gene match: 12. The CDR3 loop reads CASSQDTREGPRIKNIQYF. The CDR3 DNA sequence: TGTGCCAGCAGCCAAGATACGCGGGAGGGCCCTCGTATCAAAAACATTCAGTACTTC.

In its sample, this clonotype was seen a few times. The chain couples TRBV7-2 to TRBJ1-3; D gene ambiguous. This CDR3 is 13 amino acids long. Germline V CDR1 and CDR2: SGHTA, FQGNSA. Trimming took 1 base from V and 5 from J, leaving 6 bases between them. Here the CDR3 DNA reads TGTGCCAGCAGCTTAGGGGTGAGAAACACCATATATTTT. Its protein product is CASSLGVRNTIYF.

As DNA, the CDR3 is TGTGCCAGCAGGCGACAGATTAACTATGGCTACACCTTC. Translated: CASRRQINYGYTF. The gene calls are TRBV6-5 and TRBJ1-2, with D perhaps matching TRBD1 (5 bases). Trimming removed 6 bases from V and 1 base from J, with 9 bases in between. Germline V lookup: CDR1 MNHEY, CDR2 SVGAGI. CDR3 length: 13 amino acids.

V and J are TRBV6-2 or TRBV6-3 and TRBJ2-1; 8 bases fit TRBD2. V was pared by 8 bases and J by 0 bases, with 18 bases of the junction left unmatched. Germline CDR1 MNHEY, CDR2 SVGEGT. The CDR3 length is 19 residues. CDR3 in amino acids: CASGAPPGLGTSSYNEQFF. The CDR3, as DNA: TGTGCCAGCGGAGCGCCTCCGGGACTAGGAACTAGCTCCTACAATGAGCAGTTCTTC.

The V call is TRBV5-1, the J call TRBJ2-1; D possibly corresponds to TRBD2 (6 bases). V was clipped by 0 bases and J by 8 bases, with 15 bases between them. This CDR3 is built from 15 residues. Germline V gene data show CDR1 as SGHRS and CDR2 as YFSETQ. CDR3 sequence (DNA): TGCGCCAGCAGCTTGGGTGCGGGGCGAGGCGATGAGCAGTTCTTC. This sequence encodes CASSLGAGRGDEQFF. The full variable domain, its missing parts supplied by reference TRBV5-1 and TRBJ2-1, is KAGVTQTPRYLIKTRGQQVTLSCSPISGHRSVSWYQQTPGQGLQFLFEYFSETQRNKGNFPGRFSGRQFSNSRSEMNVSTLELGDSALYLCASSLGAGRGDEQFFGPGTRLTVL.

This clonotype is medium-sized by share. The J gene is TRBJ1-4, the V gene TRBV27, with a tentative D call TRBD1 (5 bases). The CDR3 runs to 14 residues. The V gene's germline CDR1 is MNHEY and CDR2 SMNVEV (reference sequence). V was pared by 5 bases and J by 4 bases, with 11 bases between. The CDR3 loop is CASSPRDHNEKLFF. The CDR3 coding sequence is TGTGCCAGCAGTCCCCGGGACCATAATGAAAAACTGTTTTTT. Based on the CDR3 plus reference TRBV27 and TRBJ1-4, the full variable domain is EAQVTQNPRYLITVTGKKLTVTCSQNMNHEYMSWYRQDPGLGLRQIYYSMNVEVTDKGDVPEGYKVSRKEKRNFPLILESPSPNQTSLYFCASSPRDHNEKLFFGSGTQLSVL.

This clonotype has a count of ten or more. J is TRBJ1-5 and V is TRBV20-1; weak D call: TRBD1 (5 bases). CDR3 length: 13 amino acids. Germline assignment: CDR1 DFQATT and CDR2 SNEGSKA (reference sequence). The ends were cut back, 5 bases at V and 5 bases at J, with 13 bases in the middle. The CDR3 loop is CSALRDADQPQHF. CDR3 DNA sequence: TGCAGTGCTCTCCGGGACGCCGATCAGCCCCAGCATTTT.

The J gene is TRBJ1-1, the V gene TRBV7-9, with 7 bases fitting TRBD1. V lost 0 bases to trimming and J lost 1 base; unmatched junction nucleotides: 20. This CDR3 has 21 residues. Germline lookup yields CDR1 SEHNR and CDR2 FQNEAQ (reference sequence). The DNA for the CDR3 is TGTGCCAGCAGCTTAGCGCTAAGATCAGGAAAAACAGGGGTTGGGAACACTGAAGCTTTCTTT. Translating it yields CASSLALRSGKTGVGNTEAFF.

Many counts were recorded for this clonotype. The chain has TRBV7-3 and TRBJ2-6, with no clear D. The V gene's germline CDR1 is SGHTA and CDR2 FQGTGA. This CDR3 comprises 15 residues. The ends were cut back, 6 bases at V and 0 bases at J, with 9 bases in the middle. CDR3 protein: CASSFTLSGANVLTF. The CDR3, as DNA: TGTGCCAGCAGTTTCACACTCTCTGGGGCCAACGTCCTGACTTTC.

The DNA of the CDR3 is TGTGCCAGCAGCCCAGGTCGGGGACTAGCGGGAGCCGAGCAGTACTTC. It translates to CASSPGRGLAGAEQYF. V gene TRBV7-2 combines with J gene TRBJ2-7, with 14 bases aligning to TRBD2. In germline, CDR1 is SGHTA, CDR2 FQGNSA. The CDR3 extends over 16 amino acids. V gave up 5 bases and J gave up 6 bases; unmatched junction bases: 9.

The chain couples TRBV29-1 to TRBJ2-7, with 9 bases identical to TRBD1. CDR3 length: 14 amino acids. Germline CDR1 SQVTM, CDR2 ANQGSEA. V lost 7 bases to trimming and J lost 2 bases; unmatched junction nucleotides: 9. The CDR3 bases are TGCAGCGCATCACTACGGGACAGGGCCTACGAGCAGTACTTC. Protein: CSASLRDRAYEQYF.

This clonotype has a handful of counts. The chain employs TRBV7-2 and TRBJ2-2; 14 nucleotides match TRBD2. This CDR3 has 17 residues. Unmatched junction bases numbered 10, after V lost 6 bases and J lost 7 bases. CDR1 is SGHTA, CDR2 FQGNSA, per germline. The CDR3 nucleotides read TGTGCCAGCAGTTATCGCGGGACTAGCGGGAGCGGCGGGGAGCTGTTTTTT. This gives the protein CASSYRGTSGSGGELFF.

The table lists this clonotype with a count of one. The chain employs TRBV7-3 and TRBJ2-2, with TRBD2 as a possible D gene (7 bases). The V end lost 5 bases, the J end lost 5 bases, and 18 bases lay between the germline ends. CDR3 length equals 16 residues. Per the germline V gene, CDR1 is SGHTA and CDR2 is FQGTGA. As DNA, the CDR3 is TGTGCCAGCAGCCCCCTGGGGGGGCGTGATACCGGGGAGCTGTTTTTT. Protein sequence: CASSPLGGRDTGELFF.

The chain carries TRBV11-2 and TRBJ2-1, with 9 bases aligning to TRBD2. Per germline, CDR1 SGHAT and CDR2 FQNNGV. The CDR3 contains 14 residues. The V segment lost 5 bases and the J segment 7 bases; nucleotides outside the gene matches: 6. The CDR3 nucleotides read TGTGCCAGCAGCCCCGGACTAGCGTCAAATGAGCAGTTCTTC. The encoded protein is CASSPGLASNEQFF.

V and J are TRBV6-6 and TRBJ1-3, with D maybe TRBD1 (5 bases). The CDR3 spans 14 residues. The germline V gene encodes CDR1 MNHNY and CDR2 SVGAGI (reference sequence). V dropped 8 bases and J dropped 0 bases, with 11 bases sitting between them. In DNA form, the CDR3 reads TGTGCCAGCGACTCAGGGATCTCTGGAAACACCATATATTTT. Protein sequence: CASDSGISGNTIYF.

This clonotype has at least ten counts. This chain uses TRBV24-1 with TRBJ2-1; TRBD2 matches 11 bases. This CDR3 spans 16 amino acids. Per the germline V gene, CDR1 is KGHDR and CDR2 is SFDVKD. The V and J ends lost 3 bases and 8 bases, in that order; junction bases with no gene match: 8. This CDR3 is CATSDPTSGSIDEQFF. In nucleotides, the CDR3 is TGTGCCACCAGTGATCCTACTAGCGGGAGTATCGATGAGCAGTTCTTC.

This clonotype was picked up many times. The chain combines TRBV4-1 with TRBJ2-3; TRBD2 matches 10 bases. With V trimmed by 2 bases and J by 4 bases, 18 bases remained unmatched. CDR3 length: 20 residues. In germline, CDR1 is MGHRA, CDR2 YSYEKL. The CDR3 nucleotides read TGCGCCAGCAGCCAAAAGGGAAGACCGGGACTAGCGATTGGGGCAGATACGCAGTATTTT. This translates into CASSQKGRPGLAIGADTQYF.